Listed here is a single TCR beta chain. Per the germline V gene, CDR1 is MDHEN and CDR2 is SYDVKM. The ends were cut back, 8 bases at V and 0 bases at J, with 17 bases in the middle. This CDR3 region has 16 residues. In the PCR, 60 Vbeta and 13 Jbeta primers were used. The repertoire was sequenced with immunoSEQ multiplex PCR; TCRdb's copy has only in-frame clones and lacks some. The table has 150,000 or so clones, around 75% seen once; the top ten hold roughly 7.1%. The data stem from a study of cytomegalovirus exposure and HLA in healthy donors. Sequencing input: PBMCs. This sequence joins TRBV28 and TRBJ2-1; a possible D gene is TRBD1 (6 bases). The sequence derives from a man younger than 45 in good health and CMV-seropositive. The CDR3, as DNA: TGTGCCAGCGTCTCAGGGGCCGTAAGCTCCTACAATGAGCAGTTCTTC. It codes for CASVSGAVSSYNEQFF.